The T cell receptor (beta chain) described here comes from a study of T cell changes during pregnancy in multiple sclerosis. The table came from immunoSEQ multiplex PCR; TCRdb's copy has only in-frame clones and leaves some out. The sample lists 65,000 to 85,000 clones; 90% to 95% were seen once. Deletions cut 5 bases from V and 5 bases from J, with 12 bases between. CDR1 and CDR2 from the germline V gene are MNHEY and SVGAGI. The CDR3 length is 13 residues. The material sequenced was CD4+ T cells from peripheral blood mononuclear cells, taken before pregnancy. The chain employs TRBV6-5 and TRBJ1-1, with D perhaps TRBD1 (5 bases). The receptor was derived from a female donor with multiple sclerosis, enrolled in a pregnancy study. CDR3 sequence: CASSITGTTEAFF. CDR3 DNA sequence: TGTGCCAGCAGTATAACCGGGACTACTGAAGCTTTCTTT.